Reported below is one T cell receptor (beta chain). In the original processing: Using reference gene primer amplification, nucleated cell counts were estimated. The table came from immunoSEQ multiplex PCR; TCRdb's copy has only in-frame clones and leaves some out. The DNA was the basis for D and trimming; V, J and clone size are from that table. The repertoire has about 250,000 clones, about four fifths of them found once; the top ten carry about 10%. The sample comes from a study of blood T cell repertoires in COVID-19. The wider study: Sources were T cells, B-cell-depleted T cells, or PBMCs; the material itself was cDNA or gDNA.

Deletions cut 0 bases from V and 9 bases from J, with 10 bases between. CDR1 and CDR2 from the germline V gene are SGHRS and YFSETQ. CDR3 size: 14 residues. Material: peripheral blood. This TCR came from a man older than 75 with acute or convalescent COVID-19. The genes are TRBV5-1 and TRBJ1-6; D unclear. CDR3 nucleotides: TGCGCCAGCAGCTTGGAGGAGGTTTCTTCACCCCTCCACTTT. Amino acid sequence: CASSLEEVSSPLHF.